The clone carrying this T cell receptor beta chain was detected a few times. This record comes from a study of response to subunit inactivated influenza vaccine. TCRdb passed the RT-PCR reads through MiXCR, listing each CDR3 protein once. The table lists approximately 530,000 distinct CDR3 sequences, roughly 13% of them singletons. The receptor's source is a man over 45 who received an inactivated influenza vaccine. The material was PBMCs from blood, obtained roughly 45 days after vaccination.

CDR3 sequence: CASSPEPGAREQYF. CDR3 DNA sequence: TGCGCCAGCAGCCCAGAACCGGGGGCTAGGGAGCAGTACTTC. This chain joins TRBV5-1 and TRBJ2-7; D tentatively reads TRBD1 or TRBD2 (6 bases each). Germline V CDR1 and CDR2: SGHRS, YFSETQ. This CDR3 is 14 amino acids long. V was clipped by 4 bases and J by 7 bases, with 18 bases between them. The full variable domain, its missing parts supplied by reference TRBV5-1 and TRBJ2-7, is KAGVTQTPRYLIKTRGQQVTLSCSPISGHRSVSWYQQTPGQGLQFLFEYFSETQRNKGNFPGRFSGRQFSNSRSEMNVSTLELGDSALYLCASSPEPGAREQYFGPGTRLTVT.